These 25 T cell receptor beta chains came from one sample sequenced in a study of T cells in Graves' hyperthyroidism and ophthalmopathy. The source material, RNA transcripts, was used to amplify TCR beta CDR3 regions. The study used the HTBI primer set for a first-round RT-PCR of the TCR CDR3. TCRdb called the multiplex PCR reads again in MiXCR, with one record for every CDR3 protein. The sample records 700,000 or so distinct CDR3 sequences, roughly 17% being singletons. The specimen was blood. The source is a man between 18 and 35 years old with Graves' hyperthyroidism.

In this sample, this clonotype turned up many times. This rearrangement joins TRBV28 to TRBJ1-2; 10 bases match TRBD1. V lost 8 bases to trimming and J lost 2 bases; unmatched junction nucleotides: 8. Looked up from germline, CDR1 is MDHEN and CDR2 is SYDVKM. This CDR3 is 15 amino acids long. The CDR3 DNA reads TGTGCCAGCGGAGGGACAGGGGACCCCAACTATGGCTACACCTTC. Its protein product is CASGGTGDPNYGYTF.

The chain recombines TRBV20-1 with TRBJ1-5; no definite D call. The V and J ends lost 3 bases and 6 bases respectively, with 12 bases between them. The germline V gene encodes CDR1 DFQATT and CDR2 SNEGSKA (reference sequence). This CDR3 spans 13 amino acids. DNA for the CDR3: TGCAGTGCTAGGTCTCAGCACCGTCAGCCCCAGCATTTT. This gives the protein CSARSQHRQPQHF.

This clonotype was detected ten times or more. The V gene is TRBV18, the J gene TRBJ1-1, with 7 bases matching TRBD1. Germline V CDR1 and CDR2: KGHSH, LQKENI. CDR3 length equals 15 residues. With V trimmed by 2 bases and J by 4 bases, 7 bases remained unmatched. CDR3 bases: TGTGCCAGCTCACCAAACCAGGGGGTTCGCACTGAAGCTTTCTTT. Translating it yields CASSPNQGVRTEAFF.

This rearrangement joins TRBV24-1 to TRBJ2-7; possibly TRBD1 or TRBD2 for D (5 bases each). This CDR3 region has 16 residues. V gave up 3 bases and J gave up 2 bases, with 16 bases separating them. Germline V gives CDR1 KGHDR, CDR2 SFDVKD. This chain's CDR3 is CATSDPSGTEPYEQYF. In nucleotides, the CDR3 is TGTGCCACCAGTGATCCCTCCGGGACGGAACCCTACGAGCAGTACTTC.

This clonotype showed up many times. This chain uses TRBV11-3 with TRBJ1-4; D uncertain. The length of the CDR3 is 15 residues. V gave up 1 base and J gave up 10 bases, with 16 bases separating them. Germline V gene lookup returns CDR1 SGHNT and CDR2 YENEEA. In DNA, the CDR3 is TGTGCCAGCAGCTTAGTTGGGGAAAACGAAGGAAAACTGTTTTTT. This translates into CASSLVGENEGKLFF. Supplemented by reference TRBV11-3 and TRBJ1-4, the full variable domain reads EAGVVQSPRYKIIEKKQPVAFWCNPISGHNTLYWYLQNLGQGPELLIRYENEEAVDDSQLPKDRFSAERLKGVDSTLKIQPAELGDSAVYLCASSLVGENEGKLFFGSGTQLSVL.

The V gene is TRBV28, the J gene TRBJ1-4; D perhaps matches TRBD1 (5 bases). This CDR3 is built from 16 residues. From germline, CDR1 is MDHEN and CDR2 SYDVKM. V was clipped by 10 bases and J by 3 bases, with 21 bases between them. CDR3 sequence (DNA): TGTGCCATCCGTTTTTCCCCCCAGGGCTCTAATGAAAAACTGTTTTTT. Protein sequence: CAIRFSPQGSNEKLFF.

DNA for the CDR3: TGTGCCGGAAAAGACAGGGGGAAGACCCAGTACTTC. Translation: CAGKDRGKTQYF. This chain links TRBV2 with TRBJ2-5, with TRBD1 matching 9 bases. The length of the CDR3 is 12 residues. Germline CDR1 reads SNHLY; CDR2 reads FYNNEI. Trimming removed 11 bases from V and 6 bases from J; junction bases left unmatched: 7.

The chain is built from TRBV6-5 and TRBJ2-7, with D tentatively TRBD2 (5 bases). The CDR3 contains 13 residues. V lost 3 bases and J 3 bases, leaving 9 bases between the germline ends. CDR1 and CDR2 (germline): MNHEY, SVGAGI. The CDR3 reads CASSYRGRYEQYF. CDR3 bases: TGTGCCAGCAGTTATAGAGGGCGCTACGAGCAGTACTTC.

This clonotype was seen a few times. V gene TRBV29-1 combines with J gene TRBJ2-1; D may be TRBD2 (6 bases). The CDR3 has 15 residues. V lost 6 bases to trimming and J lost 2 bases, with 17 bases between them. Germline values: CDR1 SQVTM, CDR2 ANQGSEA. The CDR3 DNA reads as TGCAGCGTGCTCCGGGACTCTGGGGCCTACAATGAGCAGTTCTTC. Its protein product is CSVLRDSGAYNEQFF.

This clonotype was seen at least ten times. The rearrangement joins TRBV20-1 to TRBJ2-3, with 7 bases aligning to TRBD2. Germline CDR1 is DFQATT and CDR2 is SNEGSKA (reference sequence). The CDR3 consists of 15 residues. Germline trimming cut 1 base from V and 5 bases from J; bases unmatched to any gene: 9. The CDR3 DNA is TGCAGTGCTAGAGTGGGAGGGGCGGCGGGAGATACGCAGTATTTT. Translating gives CSARVGGAAGDTQYF.

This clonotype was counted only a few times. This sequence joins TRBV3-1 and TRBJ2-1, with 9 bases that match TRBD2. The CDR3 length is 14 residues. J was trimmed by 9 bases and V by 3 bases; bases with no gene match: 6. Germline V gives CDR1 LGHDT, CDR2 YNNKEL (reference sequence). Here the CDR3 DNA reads TGTGCCAGCAGCCAGGGGACTAGCACGGGTGAGCAGTTCTTC. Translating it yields CASSQGTSTGEQFF.

DNA of the CDR3: TGCGCCAGCAGCTTGCTAGCGGAGAGGAACCATGAGCAGTTCTTC. It is translated as CASSLLAERNHEQFF. The chain combines TRBV5-1 with TRBJ2-1, with 7 bases aligning to TRBD2. CDR3 length: 15 residues. Germline trimming cut 1 base from V and 8 bases from J; bases unmatched to any gene: 9. Germline V CDR1 and CDR2: SGHRS, YFSETQ.

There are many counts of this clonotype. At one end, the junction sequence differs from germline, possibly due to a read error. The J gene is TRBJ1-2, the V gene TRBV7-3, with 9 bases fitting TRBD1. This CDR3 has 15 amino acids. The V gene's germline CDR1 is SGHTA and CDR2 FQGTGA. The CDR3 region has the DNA TGTACCAGCAGCCCCCAGGGGGGACAGGGCTATGGCTACACCTTC. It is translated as CTSSPQGGQGYGYTF.

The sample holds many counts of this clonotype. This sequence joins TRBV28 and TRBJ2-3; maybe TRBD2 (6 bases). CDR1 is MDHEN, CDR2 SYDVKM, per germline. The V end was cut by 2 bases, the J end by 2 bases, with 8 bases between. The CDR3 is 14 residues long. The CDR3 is CASSLIADTDTQYF. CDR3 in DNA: TGTGCCAGCAGTTTAATAGCGGACACAGATACGCAGTATTTT.

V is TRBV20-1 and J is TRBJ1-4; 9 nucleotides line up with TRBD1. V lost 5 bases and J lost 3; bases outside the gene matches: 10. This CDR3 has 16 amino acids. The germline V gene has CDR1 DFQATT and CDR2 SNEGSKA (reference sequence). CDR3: CSALPDRGLANEKLFF. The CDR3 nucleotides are TGCAGTGCTTTACCCGACAGGGGGTTGGCTAATGAAAAACTGTTTTTT.

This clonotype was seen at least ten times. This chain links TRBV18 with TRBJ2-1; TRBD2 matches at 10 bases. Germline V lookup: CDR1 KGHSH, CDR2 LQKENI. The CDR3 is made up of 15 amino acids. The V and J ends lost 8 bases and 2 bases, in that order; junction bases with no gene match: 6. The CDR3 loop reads CASSPTSGTYNEQFF. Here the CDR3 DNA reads TGTGCCAGCAGCCCCACTAGCGGGACCTACAATGAGCAGTTCTTC.

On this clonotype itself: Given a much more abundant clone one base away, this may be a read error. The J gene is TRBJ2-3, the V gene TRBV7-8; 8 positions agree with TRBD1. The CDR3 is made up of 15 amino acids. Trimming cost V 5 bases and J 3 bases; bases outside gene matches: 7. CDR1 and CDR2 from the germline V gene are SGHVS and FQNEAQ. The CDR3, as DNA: TGTGCCAGCAGCACCACAACAGGGGGGACAGATACGCAGTATTTT. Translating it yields CASSTTTGGTDTQYF.

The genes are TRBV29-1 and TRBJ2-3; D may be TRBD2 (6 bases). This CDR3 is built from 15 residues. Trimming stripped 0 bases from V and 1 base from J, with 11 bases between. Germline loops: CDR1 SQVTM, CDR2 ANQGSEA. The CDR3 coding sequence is TGCAGCGTTGAAGATGGGGGGTTGGGCACAGATACGCAGTATTTT. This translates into CSVEDGGLGTDTQYF.

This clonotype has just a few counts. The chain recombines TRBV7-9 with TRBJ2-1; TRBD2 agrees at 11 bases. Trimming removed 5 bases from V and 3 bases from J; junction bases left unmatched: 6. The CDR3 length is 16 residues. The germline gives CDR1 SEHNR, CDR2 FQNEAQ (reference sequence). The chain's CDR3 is CASSPTSGSNYNEQFF. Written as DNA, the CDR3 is TGTGCCAGCAGCCCAACTAGCGGGAGTAACTACAATGAGCAGTTCTTC.

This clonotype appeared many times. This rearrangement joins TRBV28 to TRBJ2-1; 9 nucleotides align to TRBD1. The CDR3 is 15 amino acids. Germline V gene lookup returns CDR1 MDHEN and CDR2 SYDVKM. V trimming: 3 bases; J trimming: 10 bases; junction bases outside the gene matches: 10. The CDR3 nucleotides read TGTGCCAGCAGTTTCCCGGGACAGGGATCGAGGGAGCAGTTCTTC. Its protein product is CASSFPGQGSREQFF.

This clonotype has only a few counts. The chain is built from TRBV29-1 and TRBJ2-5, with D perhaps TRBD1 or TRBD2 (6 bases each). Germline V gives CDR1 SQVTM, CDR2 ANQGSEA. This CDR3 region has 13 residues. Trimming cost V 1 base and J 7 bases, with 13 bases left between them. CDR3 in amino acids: CSVEVGEGGTQYF. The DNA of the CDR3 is TGCAGCGTTGAAGTGGGAGAGGGGGGGACCCAGTACTTC.

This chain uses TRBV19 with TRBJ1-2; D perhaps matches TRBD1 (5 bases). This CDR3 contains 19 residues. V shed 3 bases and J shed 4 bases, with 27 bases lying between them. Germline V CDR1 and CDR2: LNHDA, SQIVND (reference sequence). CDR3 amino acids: CASSMKGQGSVLSSYGYTF. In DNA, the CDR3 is TGTGCCAGTAGTATGAAAGGGCAGGGATCCGTCCTATCGTCCTATGGCTACACCTTC.

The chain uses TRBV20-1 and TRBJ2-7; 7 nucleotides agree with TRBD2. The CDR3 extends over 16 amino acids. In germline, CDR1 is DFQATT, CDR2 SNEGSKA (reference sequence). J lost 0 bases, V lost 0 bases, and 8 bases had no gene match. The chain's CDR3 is CSARDQAAGLSYEQYF. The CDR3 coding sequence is TGCAGTGCTAGAGATCAGGCAGCGGGACTCTCCTACGAGCAGTACTTC.

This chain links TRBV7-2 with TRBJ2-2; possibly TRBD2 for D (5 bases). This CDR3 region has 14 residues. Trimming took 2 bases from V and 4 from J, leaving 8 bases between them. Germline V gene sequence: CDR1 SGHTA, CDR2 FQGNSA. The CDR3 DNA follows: TGTGCCAGCAGCTTATCGGGATCCACCGGGGAGCTGTTTTTT. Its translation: CASSLSGSTGELFF.

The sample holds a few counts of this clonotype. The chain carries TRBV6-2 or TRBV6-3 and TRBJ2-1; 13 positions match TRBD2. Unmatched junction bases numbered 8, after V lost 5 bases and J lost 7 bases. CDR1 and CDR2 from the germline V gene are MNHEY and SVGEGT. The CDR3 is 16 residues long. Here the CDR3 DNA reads TGTGCCAGCAGTGGCGGGACTAGCGGGAATCGGAATGAGCAGTTCTTC. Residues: CASSGGTSGNRNEQFF.